At least ten counts were recorded for the clone carrying this TCR beta chain. Its cognate antigen is unknown. This specimen comes from a study of T cells in Graves' hyperthyroidism and ophthalmopathy. The study based diagnoses on clinical symptoms, serum thyroxine and TRAb, thyroid ultrasound and orbital computed tomography. PBMCs were collected from an approximately 9.5 ml volume of fresh peripheral blood. RNA transcripts served as the template for amplifying TCR beta CDR3 regions. HTBI primers drove first-round RT-PCR of the TCR CDR3. TCRdb re-derived calls from the multiplex PCR reads in MiXCR, one entry per CDR3 protein. The sample includes around 700,000 distinct CDR3 sequences, around a third of them seen just once. Findings and caveats of the study: Ophthalmopathy, as predicted by the model, came a median 6.5 months after the prediction. Most thyroid clonotypes expanded above 0.001 appeared in blood too.

CDR1 MGHDK and CDR2 SYGVNS come from the germline V gene. V dropped 2 bases and J dropped 4 bases, with 17 bases sitting between them. There are 17 residues in the CDR3. This receptor was obtained from a woman between 40 and 50 years old with Graves' hyperthyroidism. The sequenced sample consisted of blood. The chain joins TRBV25-1 to TRBJ2-2; D uncertain. CDR3 loop: CASSEPMGYGSTGELFF. CDR3 bases: TGTGCCAGCAGTGAACCGATGGGGTATGGAAGCACCGGGGAGCTGTTTTTT.